Following are 7 T cell receptor beta chains from one sample sequenced in a study of OX40 agonist ivuxolimab in advanced cancers. Profiling relied on immunoSEQ multiplex PCR, and the TCRdb table lists in-frame clones only, not all of them. The sample shows tens of thousands of clones, roughly nine tenths of them seen only once. The sample was CD4+ or CD8+ T cells sorted from blood, taken in a trial of the OX40 agonist ivuxolimab. The receptors stem from an adult with an advanced solid tumor such as melanoma, head and neck, liver or kidney cancer.

V is TRBV18 and J is TRBJ1-1; D possibly corresponds to TRBD1 (6 bases). V was trimmed by 2 bases and J by 4 bases, leaving 14 bases between them. Germline V CDR1 and CDR2: KGHSH, LQKENI. This CDR3 has 15 residues. This CDR3 is CASSPADSGGTEAFF. Written as DNA, the CDR3 is TGTGCCAGCTCACCAGCGGACAGCGGGGGCACTGAAGCTTTCTTT.

This rearrangement joins TRBV5-8 to TRBJ1-1, with D perhaps TRBD1 (6 bases). CDR3 length: 15 amino acids. V lost 2 bases and J 0 bases, leaving 11 bases between the germline ends. Germline CDR1 and CDR2: SGHTS and YDEGEE. CDR3 sequence (DNA): TGTGCCAGCAGCTTCCGGGGGCTATTGAACACTGAAGCTTTCTTT. Translation gives CASSFRGLLNTEAFF. Full variable domain (rest looked up from reference TRBV5-8 and TRBJ1-1): EAGVTQSPTHLIKTRGQQATLRCSPISGHTSVYWYQQALGLGLQFLLWYDEGEERNRGNFPPRFSGRQFPNYSSELNVNALELEDSALYLCASSFRGLLNTEAFFGQGTRLTVV.

This clone has a single count. This rearrangement joins TRBV11-2 to TRBJ1-6; weak D call: TRBD1 (5 bases). Germline assignment: CDR1 SGHAT and CDR2 FQNNGV. This CDR3 has 15 residues. V was shortened by 5 bases and J by 7 bases, with 15 bases between the two germline ends. Here the CDR3 DNA reads TGTGCCAGCAGCATCGGGACTACGGGGAATTCACCCCTCCACTTT. This gives the protein CASSIGTTGNSPLHF.

This chain uses TRBV29-1 with TRBJ2-3; D gene uncertain. V was trimmed by 2 bases and J by 1 base, leaving 4 bases between them. Germline V gene sequence: CDR1 SQVTM, CDR2 ANQGSEA. This CDR3 region has 12 residues. CDR3 sequence (DNA): TGCAGCGTTGAACCGGGCACAGATACGCAGTATTTT. Amino acids: CSVEPGTDTQYF.

This chain connects TRBV2 to TRBJ2-3; 9 bases map to TRBD2. The germline CDR1 and CDR2 sequences are SNHLY and FYNNEI. Trimming at V came to 5 bases and at J to 0 bases, leaving 6 bases not matched to a gene. The CDR3 runs 16 residues. CDR3 nucleotides: TGTGCCAGCAGTCCCAGACTAGCGGCTAGCACAGATACGCAGTATTTT. This sequence encodes CASSPRLAASTDTQYF.

The chain employs TRBV7-9 and TRBJ2-3; D remains unclear. This CDR3 has 12 amino acids. Trimming pared 1 base from V and 6 bases from J, leaving 5 bases between. Germline V CDR1 and CDR2: SEHNR, FQNEAQ (reference sequence). The CDR3 region has the DNA TGTGCCAGCAGCTTAGAGTGGGATACGCAGTATTTT. As protein: CASSLEWDTQYF.

The chain uses TRBV12-1 and TRBJ1-1. TRBV12-1 is tagged as a pseudogene. This CDR3 is 13 amino acids long. The CDR3 nucleotides are TGTGCCAGCAACCGGGAACCTAACAATGAAGCTTTCTTT. It encodes CASNREPNNEAFF.